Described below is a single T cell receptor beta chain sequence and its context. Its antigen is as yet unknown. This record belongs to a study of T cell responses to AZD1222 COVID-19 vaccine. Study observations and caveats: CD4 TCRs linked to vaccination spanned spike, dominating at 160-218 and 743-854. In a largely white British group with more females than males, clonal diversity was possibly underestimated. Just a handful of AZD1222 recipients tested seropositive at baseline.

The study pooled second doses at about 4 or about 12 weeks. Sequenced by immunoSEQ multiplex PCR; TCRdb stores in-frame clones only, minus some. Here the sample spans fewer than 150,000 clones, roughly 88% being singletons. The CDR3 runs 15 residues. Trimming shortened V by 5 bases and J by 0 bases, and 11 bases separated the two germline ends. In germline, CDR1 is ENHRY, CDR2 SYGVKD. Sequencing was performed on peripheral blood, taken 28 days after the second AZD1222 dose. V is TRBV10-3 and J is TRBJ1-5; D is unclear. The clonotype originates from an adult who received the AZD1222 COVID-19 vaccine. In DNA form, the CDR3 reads TGTGCCATCAGTCCGGGCGAATATAGCAATCAGCCCCAGCATTTT. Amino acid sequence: CAISPGEYSNQPQHF.